This T cell receptor beta chain was found in a study of blood T cell repertoires in COVID-19. The repertoire was sequenced with immunoSEQ multiplex PCR; TCRdb's copy has only in-frame clones and lacks some. The top ten hold over 0.55% of the sample, which has 150,000 or so clones, around 85% seen once. The CDR3 spans 16 residues. In germline, CDR1 is LNHDA, CDR2 SQIVND (reference sequence). Losses at the gene ends were 5 bases for V and 3 bases for J; bases not matched to a gene: 11. The sequenced sample was peripheral blood. The J gene is TRBJ1-1, the V gene TRBV19, with 8 bases fitting TRBD1. The clonotype was recovered from a man aged 60 to 75 with COVID-19, enrolled during active disease. CDR3 in DNA: TGTGCCAGTAGTGATCCCAGGGGGCGAGTGGACACTGAAGCTTTCTTT. Amino acids: CASSDPRGRVDTEAFF.